The entry below describes one T cell receptor beta chain. One end of the junction does not line up with germline, which may come from a read error. These data originate in a study of blood T cells in healthy people across ages. Next came a second PCR, run for roughly 7 to 12 cycles, which used a sample-barcoded 5' primer along with a J-beta primer mix. Each CDR3 protein is one row after TCRdb ran MiXCR on the 5' RACE reads. The sample consists of 1.5 million to 1.9 million distinct CDR3 sequences, approximately 39% of them appearing once. Germline-derived CDR1 and CDR2 are MGHRA and YSYEKL. This CDR3 is 17 amino acids long.

The TCR was taken from a woman in her late teens or twenties in good health. This chain uses TRBV4-1 with TRBJ1-4; a weak D match, TRBD1 (6 bases). Input material: blood. CDR3 in DNA: TGCTCCAGCAGCCATGAGGGTCCCGGACAGAGTAATGAAAAACTGTTTTTT. It codes for CSSSHEGPGQSNEKLFF.